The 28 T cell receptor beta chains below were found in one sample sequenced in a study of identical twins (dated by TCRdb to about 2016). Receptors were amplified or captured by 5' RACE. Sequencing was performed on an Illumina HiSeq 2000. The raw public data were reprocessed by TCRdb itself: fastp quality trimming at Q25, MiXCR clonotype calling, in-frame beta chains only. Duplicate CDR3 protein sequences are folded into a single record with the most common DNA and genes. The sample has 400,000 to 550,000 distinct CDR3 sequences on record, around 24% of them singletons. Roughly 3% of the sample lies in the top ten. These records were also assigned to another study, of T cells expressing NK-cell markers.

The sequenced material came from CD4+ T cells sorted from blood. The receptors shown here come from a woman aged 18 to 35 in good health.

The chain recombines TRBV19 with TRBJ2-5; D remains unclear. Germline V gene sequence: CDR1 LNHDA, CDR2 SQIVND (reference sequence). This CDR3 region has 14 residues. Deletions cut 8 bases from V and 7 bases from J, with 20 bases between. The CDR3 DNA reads TGTGCCAGTGGAGACTTGGATCAGGTTGGGACCCAGTACTTC. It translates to CASGDLDQVGTQYF.

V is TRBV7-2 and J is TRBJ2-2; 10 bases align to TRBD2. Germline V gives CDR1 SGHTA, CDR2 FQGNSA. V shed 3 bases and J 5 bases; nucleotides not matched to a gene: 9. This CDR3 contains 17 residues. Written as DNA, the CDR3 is TGTGCCAGCAGCTTGAGCGGGGGGGCCTCAGGAACCGGGGAGCTGTTTTTT. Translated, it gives CASSLSGGASGTGELFF.

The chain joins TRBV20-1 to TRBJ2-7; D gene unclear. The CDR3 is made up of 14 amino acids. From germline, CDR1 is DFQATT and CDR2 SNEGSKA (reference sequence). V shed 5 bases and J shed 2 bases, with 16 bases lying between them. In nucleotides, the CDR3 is TGCAGTGCTGAGGACCGGACGGCACCCTACGAGCAGTACTTC. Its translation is CSAEDRTAPYEQYF.

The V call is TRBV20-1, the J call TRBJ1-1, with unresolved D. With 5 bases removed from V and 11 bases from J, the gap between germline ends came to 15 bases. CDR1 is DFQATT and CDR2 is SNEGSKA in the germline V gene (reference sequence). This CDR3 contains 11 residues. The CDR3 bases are TGCAGTGCTCGTACAGCGCCGGGGGCTTTCTTT. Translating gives CSARTAPGAFF.

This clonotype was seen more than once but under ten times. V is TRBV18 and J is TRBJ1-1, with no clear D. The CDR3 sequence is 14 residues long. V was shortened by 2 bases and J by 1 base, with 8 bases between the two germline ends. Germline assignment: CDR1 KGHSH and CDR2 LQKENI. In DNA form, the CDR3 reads TGTGCCAGCTCACCAGTATGGGAGAACACTGAAGCTTTCTTT. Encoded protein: CASSPVWENTEAFF.

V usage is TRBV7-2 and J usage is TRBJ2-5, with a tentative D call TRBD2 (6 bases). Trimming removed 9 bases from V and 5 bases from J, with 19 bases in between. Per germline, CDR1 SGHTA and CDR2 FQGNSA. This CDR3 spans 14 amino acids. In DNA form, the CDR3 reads TGTGCCAGTTCCGACCCGGGGGTCGGGGAGACCCAGTACTTC. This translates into CASSDPGVGETQYF.

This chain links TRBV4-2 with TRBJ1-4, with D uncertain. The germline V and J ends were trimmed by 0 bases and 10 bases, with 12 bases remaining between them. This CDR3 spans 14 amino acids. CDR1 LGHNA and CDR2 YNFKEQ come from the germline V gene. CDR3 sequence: CASSQDLKSGKLFF. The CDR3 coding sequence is TGTGCCAGCAGCCAAGATTTGAAGAGTGGAAAACTGTTTTTT.

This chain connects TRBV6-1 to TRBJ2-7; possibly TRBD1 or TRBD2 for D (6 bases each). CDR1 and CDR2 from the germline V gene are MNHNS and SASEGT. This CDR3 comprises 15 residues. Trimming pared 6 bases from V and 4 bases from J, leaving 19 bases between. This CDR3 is CASSPRGGPSYEQYF. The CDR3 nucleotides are TGTGCCAGCAGCCCCCGTGGGGGGCCCTCATACGAGCAGTACTTC.

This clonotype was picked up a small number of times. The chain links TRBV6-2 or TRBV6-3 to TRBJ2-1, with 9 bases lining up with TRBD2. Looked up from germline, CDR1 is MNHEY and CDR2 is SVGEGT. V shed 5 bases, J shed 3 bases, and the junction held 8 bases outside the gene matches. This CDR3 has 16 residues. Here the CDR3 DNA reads TGTGCCAGCAGTACCCTACGCGGGAGGGTCTACAATGAGCAGTTCTTC. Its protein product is CASSTLRGRVYNEQFF.

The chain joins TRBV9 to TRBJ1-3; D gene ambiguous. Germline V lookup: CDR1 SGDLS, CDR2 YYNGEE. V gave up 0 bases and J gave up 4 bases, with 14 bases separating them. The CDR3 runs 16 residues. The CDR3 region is CASSVAPLAKGNTIYF. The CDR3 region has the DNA TGTGCCAGCAGCGTAGCTCCCCTAGCAAAGGGAAACACCATATATTTT.

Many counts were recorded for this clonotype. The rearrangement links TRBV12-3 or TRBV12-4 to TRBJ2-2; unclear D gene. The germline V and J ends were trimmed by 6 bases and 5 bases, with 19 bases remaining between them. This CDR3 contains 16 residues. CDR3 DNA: TGTGCCAGCAGCTGGGCCGGGCGGAGATGGACCGGGGAGCTGTTTTTT. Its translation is CASSWAGRRWTGELFF.

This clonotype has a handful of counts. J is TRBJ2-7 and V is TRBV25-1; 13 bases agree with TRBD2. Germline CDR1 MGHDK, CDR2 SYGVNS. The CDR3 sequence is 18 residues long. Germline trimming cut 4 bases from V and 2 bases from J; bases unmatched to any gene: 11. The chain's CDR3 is CASSGTSGRLSLTYEQYF. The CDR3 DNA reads TGTGCCAGCAGTGGGACTAGCGGGAGATTATCCCTTACCTACGAGCAGTACTTC.

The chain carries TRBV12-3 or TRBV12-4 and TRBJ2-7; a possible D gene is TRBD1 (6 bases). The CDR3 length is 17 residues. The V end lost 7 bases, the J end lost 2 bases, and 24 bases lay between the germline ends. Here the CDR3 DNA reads TGTGCCAGCACAATACGAAGACCGGGACGGGACACCTACGAGCAGTACTTC. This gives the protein CASTIRRPGRDTYEQYF.

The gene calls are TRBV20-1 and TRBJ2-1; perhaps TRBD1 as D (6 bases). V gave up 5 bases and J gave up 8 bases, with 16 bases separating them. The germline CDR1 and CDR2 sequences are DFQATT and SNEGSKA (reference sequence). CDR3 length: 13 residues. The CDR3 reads CSARRDMWDEQFF. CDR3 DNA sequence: TGCAGTGCTCGCCGGGACATGTGGGATGAGCAGTTCTTC.

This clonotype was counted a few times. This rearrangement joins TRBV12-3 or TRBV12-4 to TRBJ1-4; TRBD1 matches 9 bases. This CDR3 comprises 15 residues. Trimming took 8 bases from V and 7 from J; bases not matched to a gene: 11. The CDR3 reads CASCSGQGRGEKLFF. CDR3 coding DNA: TGTGCCAGCTGCAGCGGACAGGGGAGGGGTGAAAAACTGTTTTTT.

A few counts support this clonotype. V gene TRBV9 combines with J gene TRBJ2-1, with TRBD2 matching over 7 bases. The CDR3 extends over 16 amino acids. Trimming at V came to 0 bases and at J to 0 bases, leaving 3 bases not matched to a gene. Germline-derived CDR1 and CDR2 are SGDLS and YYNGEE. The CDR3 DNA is TGTGCCAGCAGCGTAGAGGCTAGCGGCTCCTACAATGAGCAGTTCTTC. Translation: CASSVEASGSYNEQFF. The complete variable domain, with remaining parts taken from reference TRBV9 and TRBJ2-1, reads DSGVTQTPKHLITATGQRVTLRCSPRSGDLSVYWYQQSLDQGLQFLIQYYNGEERAKGNILERFSAQQFPDLHSELNLSSLELGDSALYFCASSVEASGSYNEQFFGPGTRLTVL.

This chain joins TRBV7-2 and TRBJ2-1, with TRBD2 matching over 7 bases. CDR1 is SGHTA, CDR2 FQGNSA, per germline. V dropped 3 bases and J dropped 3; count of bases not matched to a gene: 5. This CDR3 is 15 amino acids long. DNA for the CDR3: TGTGCCAGCAGCTTGAGGCGGGAGTACTACAATGAGCAGTTCTTC. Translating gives CASSLRREYYNEQFF. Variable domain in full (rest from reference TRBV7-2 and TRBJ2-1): GAGVSQSPSNKVTEKGKDVELRCDPISGHTALYWYRQSLGQGLEFLIYFQGNSAPDKSGLPSDRFSAERTGGSVSTLTIQRTQQEDSAVYLCASSLRREYYNEQFFGPGTRLTVL.

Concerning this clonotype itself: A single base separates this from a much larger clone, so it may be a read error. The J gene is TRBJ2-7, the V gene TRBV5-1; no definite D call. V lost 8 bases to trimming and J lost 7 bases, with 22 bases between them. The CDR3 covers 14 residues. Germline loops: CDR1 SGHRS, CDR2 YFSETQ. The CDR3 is CARSPRVSPGEQYF. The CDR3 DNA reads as TGCGCCAGATCCCCTAGGGTCTCGCCTGGGGAGCAGTACTTC.

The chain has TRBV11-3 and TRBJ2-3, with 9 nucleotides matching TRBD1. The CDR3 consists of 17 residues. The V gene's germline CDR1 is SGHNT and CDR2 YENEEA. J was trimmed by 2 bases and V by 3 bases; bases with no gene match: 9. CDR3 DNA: TGTGCCAGCAGCTTCCGGACAGGGGCGATCTCCACAGATACGCAGTATTTT. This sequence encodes CASSFRTGAISTDTQYF.

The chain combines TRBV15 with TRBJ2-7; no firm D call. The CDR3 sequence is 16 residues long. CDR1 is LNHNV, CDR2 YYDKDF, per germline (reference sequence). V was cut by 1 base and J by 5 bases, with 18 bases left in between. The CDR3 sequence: CATSRVAGPDLHEQYF. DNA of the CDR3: TGTGCCACCAGCAGAGTTGCCGGTCCGGACCTCCACGAGCAGTACTTC.

The CDR3 spells CASSFWGGDNEQFF. Written as DNA, the CDR3 is TGCGCCAGCAGCTTTTGGGGGGGGGACAATGAGCAGTTCTTC. The chain joins TRBV5-1 to TRBJ2-1, with 7 bases that match TRBD2. Germline CDR1 reads SGHRS; CDR2 reads YFSETQ. The CDR3 consists of 14 residues. With V trimmed by 2 bases and J by 5 bases, 4 bases remained unmatched.

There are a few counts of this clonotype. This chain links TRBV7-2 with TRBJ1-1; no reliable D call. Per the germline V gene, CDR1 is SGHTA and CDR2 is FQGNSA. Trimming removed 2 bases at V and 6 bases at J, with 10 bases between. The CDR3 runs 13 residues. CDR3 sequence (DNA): TGTGCCAGCAGCTTAATGGTCACTTCTGAAGCTTTCTTT. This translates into CASSLMVTSEAFF.

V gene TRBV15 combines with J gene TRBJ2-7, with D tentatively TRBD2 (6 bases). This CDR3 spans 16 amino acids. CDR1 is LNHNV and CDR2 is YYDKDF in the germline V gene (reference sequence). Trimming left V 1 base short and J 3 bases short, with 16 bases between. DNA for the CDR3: TGTGCCACCAGCAGAGTTCTCCGGGACTCCCGCTACGAGCAGTACTTC. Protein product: CATSRVLRDSRYEQYF. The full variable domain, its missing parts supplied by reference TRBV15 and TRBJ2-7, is DAMVIQNPRYQVTQFGKPVTLSCSQTLNHNVMYWYQQKSSQAPKLLFHYYDKDFNNEADTPDNFQSRRPNTSFCFLDIRSPGLGDTAMYLCATSRVLRDSRYEQYFGPGTRLTVT.

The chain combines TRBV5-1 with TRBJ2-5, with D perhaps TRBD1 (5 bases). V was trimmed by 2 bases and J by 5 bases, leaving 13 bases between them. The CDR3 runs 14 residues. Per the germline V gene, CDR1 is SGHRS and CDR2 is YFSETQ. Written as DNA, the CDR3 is TGCGCCAGCAGCTTTCGACAGACCCGGGAGACCCAGTACTTC. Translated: CASSFRQTRETQYF.

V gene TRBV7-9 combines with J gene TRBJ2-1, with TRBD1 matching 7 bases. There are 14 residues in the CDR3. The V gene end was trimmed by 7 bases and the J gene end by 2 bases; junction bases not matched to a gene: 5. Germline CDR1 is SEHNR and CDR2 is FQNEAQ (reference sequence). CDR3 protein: CASTATGTYNEQFF. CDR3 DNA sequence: TGTGCCAGCACCGCGACAGGGACCTACAATGAGCAGTTCTTC.

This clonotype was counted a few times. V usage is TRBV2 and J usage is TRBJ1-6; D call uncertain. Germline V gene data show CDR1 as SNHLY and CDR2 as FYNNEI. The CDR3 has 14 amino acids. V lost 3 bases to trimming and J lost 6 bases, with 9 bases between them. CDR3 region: CASSDLRTNSPLHF. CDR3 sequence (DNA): TGTGCCAGCAGTGACCTTAGGACTAATTCACCCCTCCACTTT.

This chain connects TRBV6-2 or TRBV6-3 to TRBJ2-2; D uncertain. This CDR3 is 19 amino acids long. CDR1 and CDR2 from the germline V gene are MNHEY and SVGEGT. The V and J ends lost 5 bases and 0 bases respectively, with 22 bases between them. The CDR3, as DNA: TGTGCCAGCAGTCAGCTATGGGAAAGCCCTGATTCGAACACCGGGGAGCTGTTTTTT. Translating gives CASSQLWESPDSNTGELFF.

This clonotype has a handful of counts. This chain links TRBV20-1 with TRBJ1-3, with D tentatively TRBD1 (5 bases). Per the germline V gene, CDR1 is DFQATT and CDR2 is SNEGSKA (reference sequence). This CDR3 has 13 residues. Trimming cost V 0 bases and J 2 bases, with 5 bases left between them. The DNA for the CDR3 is TGCAGTGCTAGAGAGGGGGCTGGAAACACCATATATTTT. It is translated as CSAREGAGNTIYF.